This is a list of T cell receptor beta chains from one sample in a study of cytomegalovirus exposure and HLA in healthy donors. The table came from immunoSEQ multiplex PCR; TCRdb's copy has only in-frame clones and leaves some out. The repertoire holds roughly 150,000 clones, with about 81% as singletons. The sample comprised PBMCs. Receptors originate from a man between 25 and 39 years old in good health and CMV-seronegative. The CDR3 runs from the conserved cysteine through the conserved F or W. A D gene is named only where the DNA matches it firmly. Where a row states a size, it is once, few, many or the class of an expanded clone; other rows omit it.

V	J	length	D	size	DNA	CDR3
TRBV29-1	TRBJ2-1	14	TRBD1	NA	TGCAGCGTAATCCGGGACAGGGGGTACAATGAGCAGTTCTTC	CSVIRDRGYNEQFF
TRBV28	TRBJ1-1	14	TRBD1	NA	TGTGCCAGCAGCTCCGGGACAGGGCTCACTGAAGCTTTCTTT	CASSSGTGLTEAFF
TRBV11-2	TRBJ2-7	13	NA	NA	TGTGCCAGCAGCGACGCCAGGGTCGACGAGCAGTACTTC	CASSDARVDEQYF
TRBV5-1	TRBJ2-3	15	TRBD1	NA	TGCGCCAGCAGCTTGGTTGGGACAGGTAAAGATACGCAGTATTTT	CASSLVGTGKDTQYF
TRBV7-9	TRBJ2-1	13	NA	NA	TGTGCCAGCAGCTTAGGGGGACTTTCAGAGCAGTTCTTC	CASSLGGLSEQFF
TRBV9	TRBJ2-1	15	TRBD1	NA	TGTGCCAGCAGCGTAGCTGGGACAGTATACAATGAGCAGTTCTTC	CASSVAGTVYNEQFF
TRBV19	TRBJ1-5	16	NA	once	TGTGCCAGTAGTACCCGGGTTCTAACCCTCAATCAGCCCCAGCATTTT	CASSTRVLTLNQPQHF
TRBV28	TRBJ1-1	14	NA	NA	TGTGCCAGCAGTTTCCCCTCTGGGGCAACTGAAGCTTTCTTT	CASSFPSGATEAFF
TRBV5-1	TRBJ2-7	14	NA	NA	TGCGCCAGCAGCTTGGGGTCTGGGGGGTACGAGCAGTACTTC	CASSLGSGGYEQYF
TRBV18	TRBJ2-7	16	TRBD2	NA	TGTGCCAGCTCACCTTCACTAGCGAGTCTCTCCTACGAGCAGTACTTC	CASSPSLASLSYEQYF
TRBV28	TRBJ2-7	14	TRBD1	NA	TGTGCCAGCAGTACAGGACAGGGCTGGTACGAGCAGTACTTC	CASSTGQGWYEQYF
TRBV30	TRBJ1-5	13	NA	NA	TGTGCCTGGAGTGTCCAGGGAAGTCAGCCCCAGCATTTT	CAWSVQGSQPQHF
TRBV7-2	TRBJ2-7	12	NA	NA	TGTGCCAGCAGCCAGGACTCCTACGAGCAGTACTTC	CASSQDSYEQYF
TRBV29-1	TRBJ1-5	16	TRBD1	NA	TGCAGCGTGGCCTCGACAGGGACAGGTGGCAATCAGCCCCAGCATTTT	CSVASTGTGGNQPQHF
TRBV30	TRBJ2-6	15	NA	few	TGTGCCTGGAGTAGGGAGACCCTGGGGGCCAACGGCCTGACTTTC	CAWSRETLGANGLTF